A selection of T cell receptor beta chains follows, all from one sample in a study of T cells in Graves' hyperthyroidism and ophthalmopathy. Each CDR3 protein gets one entry after TCRdb re-called the multiplex PCR reads with MiXCR. The sample includes under 450,000 distinct CDR3 sequences, approximately 18% of them seen just once. Specimen: blood. The source is a woman aged 25 to 39 with Graves' hyperthyroidism that later progressed to Graves' ophthalmopathy. The conserved cysteine and the conserved F or W are not part of the CDR3 here.

>TRBV6-1|TRBJ1-3
ASSRRGVEGNTIY
>TRBV20-1|TRBJ1-2
SARPRYRGANGYT
>TRBV2|TRBJ1-2
ASSIGTGGNYGYT
>TRBV19|TRBJ2-7
ASSPGQGVPYEQY
>TRBV6-1|TRBJ2-1
ASSERGVGRGYNEQF
>TRBV10-3|TRBJ1-1
AISDPNLGRMNTEAF
>TRBV4-1|TRBJ1-1
ASSFTAGEAF
>TRBV9|TRBJ1-2
ASLPRDRGVYGYT
>TRBV3-1|TRBJ2-1
ASSQGGLFNEQF
>TRBV27|TRBJ1-5
ASSSGQGIPLGNQPQH
>TRBV2|TRBJ2-1
ASSRGGGQF
>TRBV19|TRBJ2-1
ASSMGYNEQF
>TRBV27|TRBJ2-3
ASSWGGGGHTDTQY
>TRBV6-1|TRBJ2-2
ASGPTHSTGELF
>TRBV19|TRBJ1-1
ASGALRTTEAF
>TRBV18|TRBJ1-1
ASSPRTSSMNTEAF
>TRBV6-2/TRBV6-3|TRBJ2-2
ASTLLRGTGELF
>TRBV6-1|TRBJ1-1
ASSPLTGKQAF
>TRBV7-8|TRBJ2-7
ASFRDRFSSRSYEQY
>TRBV29-1|TRBJ1-2
SVEDPGQLGGYGYT
>TRBV19|TRBJ1-2
ATNWAGGSHRGYT
>TRBV2|TRBJ2-7
ASSEAPTLFTYEQY
>TRBV9|TRBJ2-7
ASSRGQVSYEQY
>TRBV11-1|TRBJ2-7
ASSSATGGRYEQY
>TRBV12-3/TRBV12-4|TRBJ2-7
ASSPRDRSYEQY
>TRBV27|TRBJ2-3
ASSSGLAGSSTDTQY
>TRBV4-1|TRBJ2-3
ASSQDPVGGGRTDTQY